The rows below give T cell receptor beta chains drawn from one sample of a study of blood T cell repertoires in COVID-19. Sequencing used immunoSEQ multiplex PCR; TCRdb keeps in-frame clones, though not all of them. The table includes around 150,000 clones, roughly nine tenths detected once. Material: peripheral blood. These receptors originate from a man aged 55-75 years with active or convalescent COVID-19. Both conserved end residues are trimmed from each CDR3.

j_gene	v_gene	CDR3aa
TRBJ2-1	TRBV4-2	ASSHIAGAIYNEQF
TRBJ1-6	TRBV2	ASSVDRNSPLH
TRBJ1-5	TRBV19	ASKRDRGNQPQH
TRBJ2-3	TRBV19	ASSRTGGPDTQY
TRBJ1-4	TRBV19	ASSPPGQAEKLF
TRBJ2-5	TRBV10-3	AISDLGVKGETQY
TRBJ2-3	TRBV18	ASSPIQGGSADTQY
TRBJ2-1	TRBV6-5	ASRETSGTYNEQF
TRBJ2-5	TRBV24-1	ATSEGTRGKTQY
TRBJ1-5	TRBV6-5	ASRRTGDSNQPQH
TRBJ2-3	TRBV7-9	ASSTGSTREAPADTQY
TRBJ2-1	TRBV30	AWSIYNEQF
TRBJ2-5	TRBV25-1	ASSQNDEAGEGEETQY
TRBJ2-5	TRBV27	ASSLSAGFFKETQY
TRBJ2-1	TRBV2	ARNRGVGDEQF
TRBJ1-2	TRBV9	ASSVPMRGTNYGYT
TRBJ1-3	TRBV5-1	ASSLDGNSGNTIY
TRBJ2-7	TRBV7-6	ASSYRGLNEQY
TRBJ1-3	TRBV19	ASSDFDSDTGNTIY
TRBJ1-5	TRBV25-1	ASRATGTGDQPQH
TRBJ2-7	TRBV6-5	ASSPYQTLSYEQY
TRBJ1-6	TRBV3-1/TRBV3-2	ASRRGDRNYNSPLH
TRBJ1-2	TRBV27	ASSLRQGAPYGYT
TRBJ2-7	TRBV27	ASSLRTGAPPYEQY
TRBJ2-7	TRBV6-5	ASRAGTGFEQY
TRBJ2-7	TRBV19	ASSIISGETYEQY
TRBJ1-2	TRBV19	ASSIGQGPGGYT
TRBJ1-3	TRBV13	ASSSRRDRGLGNTIY
TRBJ2-7	TRBV6-7	ASSWATSGGKYEQY
TRBJ1-6	TRBV5-5	ASSMTTGVSSYNSPLH
TRBJ2-7	TRBV5-4	ASSFQANGGYEQY
TRBJ2-6	TRBV27	ASSVGLGANVLT
TRBJ2-7	TRBV18	ASSPLRDRPY
TRBJ2-2	TRBV11-3	ASSPSGSGAGELF
TRBJ1-1	TRBV20-1	SATRTEEAF
TRBJ2-5	TRBV3-1/TRBV3-2	ASSQASAGVETQY
TRBJ2-7	TRBV7-2	ASSLEGRTGEQY
TRBJ2-1	TRBV15	ATSSGTGGFSYNEQF
TRBJ2-4	TRBV3-1/TRBV3-2	ASSHLGQALAKNIQY
TRBJ1-2	TRBV3-1/TRBV3-2	ASSQYYGYT
TRBJ1-6	TRBV7-6	ASSFGNSPLH
TRBJ2-1	TRBV15	ATSRENEGGLAGAEF